The 11 T cell receptor beta chains below were found in one sample sequenced in a study of CD8 T cells in Susac syndrome. About 0.5 to 1 ug RNA was reverse transcribed with random hexamers. Each CDR3 protein is one row after TCRdb ran MiXCR on the immunoSEQ multiplex PCR reads. The table includes about 160,000 distinct CDR3 sequences, approximately 93% detected once. Specimen: CD4+ T cells from PBMCs. The source is a human donor with multiple sclerosis.

This sequence joins TRBV7-9 and TRBJ2-1, with D perhaps matching TRBD1 (7 bases). From germline, CDR1 is SEHNR and CDR2 FQNEAQ (reference sequence). The ends were cut back, 5 bases at V and 9 bases at J, with 20 bases in the middle. CDR3 length: 15 residues. The CDR3 DNA is TGTGCCAGCAGCGACCGCGGGACAGCGTCAGGTGAGCAGTTCTTC. This codes for CASSDRGTASGEQFF.

This clonotype was recorded once. This chain joins TRBV24-1 and TRBJ2-5; possibly TRBD1 for D (7 bases). The V gene's germline CDR1 is KGHDR and CDR2 SFDVKD. The length of the CDR3 is 13 residues. V was cut by 9 bases and J by 2 bases, with 12 bases left in between. The CDR3: CATQAGQQETQYF. CDR3 nucleotide sequence: TGTGCCACCCAGGCGGGACAGCAAGAGACCCAGTACTTC.

The chain combines TRBV19 with TRBJ1-2; D remains unclear. The CDR3 contains 16 residues. V was cut by 7 bases and J by 4 bases, with 22 bases left in between. Germline V lookup: CDR1 LNHDA, CDR2 SQIVND (reference sequence). DNA for the CDR3: TGTGCCAGTAATGCAAAGGGAATAAGTCACGCCTATGGCTACACCTTC. It translates to CASNAKGISHAYGYTF.

In nucleotides, the CDR3 is TGTGCCAGCAAACGTAAGGTGTTAGGGGGAACCTACGAGCAGTACTTC. Amino acid sequence: CASKRKVLGGTYEQYF. The V call is TRBV27, the J call TRBJ2-7; perhaps TRBD1 as D (6 bases). V gave up 7 bases and J gave up 2 bases, with 21 bases separating them. CDR3 length: 16 residues. The germline gives CDR1 MNHEY, CDR2 SMNVEV (reference sequence).

The rearrangement uses TRBV10-3 and TRBJ2-5; 8 nucleotides match TRBD2. The V gene's germline CDR1 is ENHRY and CDR2 SYGVKD. This CDR3 comprises 15 residues. The junction had 11 bases not matched to a gene; V was cut back by 6 bases and J by 5 bases. Written as DNA, the CDR3 is TGTGCCATCAGAGAGCCCAGCGGGGGACGGGAGACCCAGTACTTC. Encoded protein: CAIREPSGGRETQYF.

With regard to this clonotype: Compared with germline, one end of the junction differs, possibly owing to a read error. The rearrangement links TRBV2 to TRBJ2-2, with D perhaps TRBD1 (6 bases). The germline V gene has CDR1 SNHLY and CDR2 FYNNEI. The CDR3 loop spans 15 amino acids. The CDR3, as DNA: TGTGCCAGCAGTCAAGCAGGGGTCAACACCGGGGAGCTGTTTTTT. Protein: CASSQAGVNTGELFF.

The V gene is TRBV19, the J gene TRBJ1-2; the D is unclear. The CDR3 is 13 residues long. Trimming removed 6 bases at V and 8 bases at J, with 16 bases between. Germline CDR1 and CDR2: LNHDA and SQIVND (reference sequence). In nucleotides, the CDR3 is TGTGCCAGTAGACCCTCCCCGACGGAAGGCTACACCTTC. Translating it yields CASRPSPTEGYTF.

V is TRBV2 and J is TRBJ1-1; no definite D call. The CDR3 is 15 amino acids. Trimming left V 3 bases short and J 7 bases short, with 18 bases between. Germline CDR1 reads SNHLY; CDR2 reads FYNNEI. CDR3 sequence (DNA): TGTGCCAGCAGTGAGTTCCCCCCTGGGAACGGTGAAGCTTTCTTT. Residues: CASSEFPPGNGEAFF.

The chain has TRBV7-9 and TRBJ2-1; maybe TRBD2 (6 bases). The germline gives CDR1 SEHNR, CDR2 FQNEAQ (reference sequence). V gave up 4 bases and J gave up 4 bases, with 26 bases separating them. There are 19 residues in the CDR3. This CDR3 is CASSSRSSRGIILYNEQFF. The CDR3 DNA reads TGTGCCAGCAGCTCTAGGTCCAGTCGGGGGATCATTCTTTACAATGAGCAGTTCTTC. Using reference TRBV7-9 and TRBJ2-1 for the parts outside the CDR3, the full variable domain is DTGVSQNPRHKITKRGQNVTFRCDPISEHNRLYWYRQTLGQGPEFLTYFQNEAQLEKSRLLSDRFSAERPKGSFSTLEIQRTEQGDSAMYLCASSSRSSRGIILYNEQFFGPGTRLTVL.

The chain links TRBV20-1 to TRBJ2-1, with unresolved D. This CDR3 region has 12 residues. The germline V gene encodes CDR1 DFQATT and CDR2 SNEGSKA (reference sequence). The V and J ends lost 8 bases and 0 bases respectively, with 8 bases between them. The CDR3 sequence is CSSGPSYNEQFF. The DNA of the CDR3 is TGCAGTAGTGGGCCCTCCTACAATGAGCAGTTCTTC.

This clonotype was recorded only once. The chain carries TRBV16 and TRBJ2-7; D is unresolved. Trimming shortened V by 6 bases and J by 7 bases, and 10 bases separated the two germline ends. Germline values: CDR1 KGHSY, CDR2 FQNENV. CDR3 length: 11 amino acids. CDR3 DNA: TGTGCCAGCAGACTCAGTGGGGAGCAGTACTTC. Its translation: CASRLSGEQYF.